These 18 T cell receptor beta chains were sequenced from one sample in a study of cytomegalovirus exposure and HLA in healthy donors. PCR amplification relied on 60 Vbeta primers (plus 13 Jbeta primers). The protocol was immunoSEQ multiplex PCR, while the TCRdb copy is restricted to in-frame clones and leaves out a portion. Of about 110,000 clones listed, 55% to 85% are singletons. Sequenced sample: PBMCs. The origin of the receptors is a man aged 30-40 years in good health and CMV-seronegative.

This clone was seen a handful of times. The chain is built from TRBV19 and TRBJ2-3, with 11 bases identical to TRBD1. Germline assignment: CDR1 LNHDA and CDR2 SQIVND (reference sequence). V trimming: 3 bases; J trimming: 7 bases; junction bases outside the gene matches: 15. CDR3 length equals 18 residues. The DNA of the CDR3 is TGTGCCAGTAGTATCAGTTCGGGACAGGGGGATTTAAGAAATACGCAGTATTTT. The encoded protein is CASSISSGQGDLRNTQYF.

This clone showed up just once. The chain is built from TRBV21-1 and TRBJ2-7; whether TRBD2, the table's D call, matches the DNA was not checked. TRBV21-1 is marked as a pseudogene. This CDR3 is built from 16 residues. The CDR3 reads CASSKGIPWEGYEQYF. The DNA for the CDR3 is TGTGCCAGCAGCAAGGGCATTCCCTGGGAGGGGTACGAGCAGTACTTC.

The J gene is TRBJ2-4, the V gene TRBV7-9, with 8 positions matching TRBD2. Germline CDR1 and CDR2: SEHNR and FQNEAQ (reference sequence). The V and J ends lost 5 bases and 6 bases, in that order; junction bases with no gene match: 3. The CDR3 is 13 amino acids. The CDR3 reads CASSTGGANIQYF. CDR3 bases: TGTGCCAGCAGCACGGGGGGGGCAAACATTCAGTACTTC.

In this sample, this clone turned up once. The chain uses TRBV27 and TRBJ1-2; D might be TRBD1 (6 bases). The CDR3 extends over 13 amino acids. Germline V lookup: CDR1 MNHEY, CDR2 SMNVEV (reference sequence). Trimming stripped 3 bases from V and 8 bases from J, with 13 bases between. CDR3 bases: TGTGCCAGCAGTTTTACTCGCGACAGGGGCTACACCTTC. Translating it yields CASSFTRDRGYTF.

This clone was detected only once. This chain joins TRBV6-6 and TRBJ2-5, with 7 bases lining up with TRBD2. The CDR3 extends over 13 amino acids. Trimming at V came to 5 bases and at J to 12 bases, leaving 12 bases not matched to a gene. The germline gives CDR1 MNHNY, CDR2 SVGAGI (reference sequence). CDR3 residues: CASSHTQESGKYF. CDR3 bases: TGTGCCAGCAGTCATACCCAAGAAAGCGGGAAGTACTTC.

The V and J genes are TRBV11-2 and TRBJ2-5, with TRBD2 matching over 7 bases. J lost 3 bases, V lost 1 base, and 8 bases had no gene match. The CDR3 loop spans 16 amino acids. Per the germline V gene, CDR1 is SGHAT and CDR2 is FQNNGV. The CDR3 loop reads CASSLVGLPGKETQYF. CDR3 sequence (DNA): TGTGCCAGCAGCTTAGTGGGACTACCGGGGAAAGAGACCCAGTACTTC.

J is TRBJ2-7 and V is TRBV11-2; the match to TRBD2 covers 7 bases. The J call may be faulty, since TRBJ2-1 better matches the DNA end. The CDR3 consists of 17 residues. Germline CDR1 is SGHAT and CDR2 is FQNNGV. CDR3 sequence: CASSGTSSGLHSYEQFF. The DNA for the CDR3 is TGTGCCAGCAGCGGGACCTCCTCGGGACTACACTCCTACGAGCAGTTCTTC.

The chain's CDR3 is CASSSGGQPFEQYF. The CDR3 DNA sequence: TGTGCCAGCAGCTCAGGGGGGCAGCCTTTCGAGCAGTACTTC. This chain joins TRBV9 and TRBJ2-7; weak D call: TRBD1 (7 bases). There are 14 residues in the CDR3. Between the trimmed V and J ends, which lost 4 bases and 6 bases, there was a span of 17 bases. Germline V gene sequence: CDR1 SGDLS, CDR2 YYNGEE.

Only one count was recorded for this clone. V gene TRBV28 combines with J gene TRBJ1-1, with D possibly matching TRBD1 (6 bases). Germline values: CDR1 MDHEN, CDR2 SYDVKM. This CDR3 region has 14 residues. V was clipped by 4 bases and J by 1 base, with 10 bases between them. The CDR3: CASSSYRANTEAFF. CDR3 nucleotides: TGTGCCAGCAGTTCTTACAGGGCGAACACTGAAGCTTTCTTT.

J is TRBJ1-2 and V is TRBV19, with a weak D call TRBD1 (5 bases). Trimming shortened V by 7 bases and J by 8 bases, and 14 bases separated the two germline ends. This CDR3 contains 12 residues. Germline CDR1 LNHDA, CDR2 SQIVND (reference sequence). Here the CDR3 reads CASTAGVGGYTF. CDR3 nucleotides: TGTGCCAGTACGGCGGGGGTCGGGGGCTACACCTTC.

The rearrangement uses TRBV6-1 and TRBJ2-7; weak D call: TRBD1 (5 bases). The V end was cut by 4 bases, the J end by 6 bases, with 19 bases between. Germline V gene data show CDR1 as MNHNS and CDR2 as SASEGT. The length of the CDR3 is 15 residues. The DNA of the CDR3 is TGTGCCAGCAGTGCTCAGAGGACACCCCCTAGCGAGCAGTACTTC. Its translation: CASSAQRTPPSEQYF.

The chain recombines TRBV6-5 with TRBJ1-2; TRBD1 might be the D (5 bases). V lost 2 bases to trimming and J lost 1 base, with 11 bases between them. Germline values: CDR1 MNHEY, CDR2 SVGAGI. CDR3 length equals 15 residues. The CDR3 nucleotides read TGTGCCAGCAGTTACAGGGCAGGGCGTAACTATGGCTACACCTTC. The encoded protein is CASSYRAGRNYGYTF.

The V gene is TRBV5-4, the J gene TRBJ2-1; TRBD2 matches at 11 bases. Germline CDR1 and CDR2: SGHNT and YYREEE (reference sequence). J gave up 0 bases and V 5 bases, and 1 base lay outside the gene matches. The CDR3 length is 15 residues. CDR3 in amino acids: CASSTSGSSYNEQFF. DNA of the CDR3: TGTGCCAGCAGTACTAGCGGGAGCTCCTACAATGAGCAGTTCTTC.

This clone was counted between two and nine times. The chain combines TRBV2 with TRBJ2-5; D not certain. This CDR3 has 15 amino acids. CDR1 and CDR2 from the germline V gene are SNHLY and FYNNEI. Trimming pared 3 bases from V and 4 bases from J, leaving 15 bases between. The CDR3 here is CASSESVQVGETQYF. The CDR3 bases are TGTGCCAGCAGTGAGTCCGTTCAGGTCGGAGAGACCCAGTACTTC.

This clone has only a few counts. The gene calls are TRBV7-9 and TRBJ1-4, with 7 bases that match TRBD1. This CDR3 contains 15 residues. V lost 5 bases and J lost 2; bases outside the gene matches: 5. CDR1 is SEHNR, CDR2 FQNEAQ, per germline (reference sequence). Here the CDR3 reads CASSIQTGTNEKLFF. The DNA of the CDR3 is TGTGCCAGCAGCATCCAGACAGGGACTAATGAAAAACTGTTTTTT.

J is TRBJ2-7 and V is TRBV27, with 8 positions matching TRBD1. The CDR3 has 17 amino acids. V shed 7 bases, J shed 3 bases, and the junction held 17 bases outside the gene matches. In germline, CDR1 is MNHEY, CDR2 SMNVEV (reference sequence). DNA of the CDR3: TGTGCCAGCACCTTGCGGGGAGGTGGGACAGGACACTACGAGCAGTACTTC. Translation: CASTLRGGGTGHYEQYF.

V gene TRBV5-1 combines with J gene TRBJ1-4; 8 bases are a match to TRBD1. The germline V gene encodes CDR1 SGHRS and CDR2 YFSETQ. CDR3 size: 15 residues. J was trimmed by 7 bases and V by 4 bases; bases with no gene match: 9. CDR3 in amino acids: CASSIGQGGSEKLFF. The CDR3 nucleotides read TGCGCCAGCAGCATCGGACAGGGCGGATCTGAAAAACTGTTTTTT.

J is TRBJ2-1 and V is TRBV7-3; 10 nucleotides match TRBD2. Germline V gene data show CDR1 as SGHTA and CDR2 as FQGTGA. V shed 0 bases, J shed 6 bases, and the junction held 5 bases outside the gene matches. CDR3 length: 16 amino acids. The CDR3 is CASSLTSGTSANEQFF. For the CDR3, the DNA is TGTGCCAGCAGCTTAACGTCGGGGACTAGCGCCAATGAGCAGTTCTTC.